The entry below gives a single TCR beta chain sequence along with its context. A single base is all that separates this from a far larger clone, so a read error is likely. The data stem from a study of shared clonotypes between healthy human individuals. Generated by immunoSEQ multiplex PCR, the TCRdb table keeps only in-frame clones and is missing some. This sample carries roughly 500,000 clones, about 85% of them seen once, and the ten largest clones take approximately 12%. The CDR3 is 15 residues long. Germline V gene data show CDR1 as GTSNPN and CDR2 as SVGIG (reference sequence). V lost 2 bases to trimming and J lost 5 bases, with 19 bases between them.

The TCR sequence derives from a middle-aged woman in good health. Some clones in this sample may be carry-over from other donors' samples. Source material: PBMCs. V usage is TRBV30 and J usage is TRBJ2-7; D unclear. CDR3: CAWSPTTPVWNEQYF. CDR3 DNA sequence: TGTGCCTGGAGTCCGACCACACCTGTGTGGAACGAGCAGTACTTC.